This TCR beta chain was profiled in a study of T cell responses to AZD1222 COVID-19 vaccine. General study results and limits: Females made up more of the donors, who were largely white British, and clonal diversity may have come out too low. Compared with day 0, the breadth and depth of the Spike-specific TCR repertoire rose significantly after two doses of AZD1222. At baseline, just a handful of AZD1222 recipients tested seropositive. Researchers report vaccine-associated CD4 TCRs spanning spike, with dominance at 160-218 and 743-854.

The CDR3 sequence is 14 residues long. Germline lookup yields CDR1 MNHEY and CDR2 SMNVEV (reference sequence). Trimming removed 5 bases from V and 4 bases from J; junction bases left unmatched: 6. Measured with immunoSEQ multiplex PCR; TCRdb has only the in-frame clones, and not every one. Altogether 150,000 to 200,000 clones are present, more than 85% being singletons, with the ten largest covering around 4.3%. On this clone: Its target is unknown.

Sequencing used peripheral blood, obtained on day 0 of AZD1222 vaccination. The chain recombines TRBV27 with TRBJ1-2; TRBD1 matches at 8 bases. This receptor was taken from an adult in good health. The CDR3 region has the DNA TGTGCCAGCAGTCTGCAGGGGGCCACCTATGGCTACACCTTC. Translated: CASSLQGATYGYTF.